This T cell receptor beta chain was sequenced in a study of early T cells in non-severe SARS-CoV-2 infection. On the study more broadly: Sequencing of bulk RNA from unsorted whole blood was done, without chain pairing. Study results and caveats: Anti-spike CD8 responses were favored by VDJdb matching, which missed private and CD4 specificities.

Trimming removed 3 bases at V and 1 base at J, with 16 bases between. This CDR3 is built from 16 residues. CDR1 is SQVTM and CDR2 is ANQGSEA in the germline V gene. Researchers attached unique molecular identifiers to individual cDNA molecules. TCRdb ran MiXCR on the 5' RACE reads and lists one entry per CDR3 protein. The table lists around 70,000 distinct CDR3 sequences, over 9% of them singletons, with about 1.7% in the top ten. In its sample, this clonotype was seen a few times. Its antigen is currently unknown. The chain couples TRBV29-1 to TRBJ1-5; D unresolved. The sequenced material came from whole blood. The source of this sequence is an adult who was a healthcare worker with PCR-confirmed SARS-CoV-2 infection or an uninfected control (not recorded which). CDR3 DNA sequence: TGCAGCGTTGACGGGCCCCCATATCTAAGCAATCAGCCCCAGCATTTT. This translates into CSVDGPPYLSNQPQHF.